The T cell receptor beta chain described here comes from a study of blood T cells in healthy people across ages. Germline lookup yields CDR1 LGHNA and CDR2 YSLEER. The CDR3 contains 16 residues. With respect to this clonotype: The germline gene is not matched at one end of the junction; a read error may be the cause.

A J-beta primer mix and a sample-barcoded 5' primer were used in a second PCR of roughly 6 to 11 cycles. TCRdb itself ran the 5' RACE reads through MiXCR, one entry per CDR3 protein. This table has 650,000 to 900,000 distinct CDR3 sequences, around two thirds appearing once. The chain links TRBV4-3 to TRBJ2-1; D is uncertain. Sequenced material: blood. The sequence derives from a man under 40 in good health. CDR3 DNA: TGCGCCGGCAGCCAAGGGCACGGAACTCGCTCGAATGAGCAGTTCTTC. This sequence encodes CAGSQGHGTRSNEQFF.